One TCR beta chain is described in this entry. What it binds is not known. The sort gate was single viable CD3+CD4+CD8-CD45RO+ cells for memory CD4+ T cells. Total CD4+ T cells were enriched by CD4 positive selection. The record originates from a study of memory CD4+ T cells and cytomegalovirus serostatus. Study context: Donors were healthy Belgian adults, several CMV seropositive and 24 seronegative.

Generated by immunoSEQ multiplex PCR, the TCRdb table keeps only in-frame clones and is missing some. The table records approximately 63,000 clones, roughly 75% of them present only once. Study-level results: Suggested: most of the CMV-linked TCR signature lies in CD4+ memory cells.

Germline CDR1 and CDR2: MNHEY and SVGAGI. Trimming cost V 0 bases and J 5 bases, with 5 bases left between them. There are 13 residues in the CDR3. This receptor was obtained from an adult in good health and CMV-seronegative. Some clones in this sample may be carry-over from other donors' samples. The chain carries TRBV6-5 and TRBJ1-5, with unresolved D. The sample comprised memory CD4+ T cells from blood. The CDR3 DNA follows: TGTGCCAGCAGTTACTCGTACGATCAGCCCCAGCATTTT. This sequence encodes CASSYSYDQPQHF.